This T cell receptor (beta chain) derives from a study of cytomegalovirus exposure and HLA in healthy donors. Study-wide points: A later analysis found most CMV-associated TCR beta chains apparently HLA-restricted. Listed as cytomegalovirus-associated were around 160 TCR beta chains. Presence/absence analysis assumed near-uniform sequencing depth across donors.

Per the germline V gene, CDR1 is SQVTM and CDR2 is ANQGSEA. V was pared by 7 bases and J by 5 bases, with 4 bases of the junction left unmatched. CDR3 length equals 12 residues. Vbeta (60) and Jbeta (13) primers were used in the PCR. Assay: immunoSEQ multiplex PCR; the TCRdb copy retains only in-frame clones and omits some. Of 150,000 to 200,000 clones in the sample, 82% were seen once. With respect to this clone: Its antigen is not identified. Other nucleotide sequences in the sample specify the same CDR3.

Nominally healthy donors provided the samples, though records likely missed some immune exposures. The sequencing input was PBMCs. The V and J genes are TRBV29-1 and TRBJ1-4; 7 nucleotides match TRBD1. The TCR was taken from a girl aged 10-17 years in good health and CMV-seropositive. The CDR3 coding sequence is TGCAGCGCCGGGACAGCGAATGAAAAACTGTTTTTT. The encoded protein is CSAGTANEKLFF.